This T cell receptor (beta chain) was captured in a study of human T cells and chemical hapten exposure (dated by TCRdb to the early 2020s). A note on the overall study: For sensitization, 2% DPC in acetone was applied to an approximately 2 cm by approximately 2 cm area of upper inner arm skin. Libraries were combined into a pool for sequencing, and differences in TCR yield between samples came mainly from small differences in library volumes within the pool. Patients additionally received weekly therapeutic DPC doses to the scalp throughout the roughly 26-week study period. About 30 alopecia patients provided blood for TCR sequencing at one to four time points (pre-sensitization, 2, 6 and 24 weeks). Patch tests used Finn chambers with 0.01% DPC on the upper back, scored after 6 days by International Contact Dermatitis Research Group standards. Peripheral blood TCR repertoire changes were tracked in vivo in alopecia patients during primary and secondary sensitization to the hapten diphenylcyclopropenone (DPC). Alopecia areata with under or over 50% scalp involvement, alopecia totalis and alopecia universalis were represented in the patient cohort, which was mostly female. Blood samples were taken from patients before sensitization (week 0) and then at 2, 6 and about 24 weeks after DPC sensitization.

V lost 1 base and J lost 5 bases; the stretch between them is 14 bases long. The CDR3 sequence holds 15 residues, the cysteine and phenylalanine included. The read is trimmed to its CDR3 DNA, 45 bases read in frame from base 1. Reading the germline V gene gives CDR1 SGHDN and CDR2 FVKESK. What the study reported, not specific to this receptor: Because all patients had alopecia, a presumed autoimmune disease, the immune response of the patients might differ from that of healthy individuals. Significantly more large CDR3 similarity clusters were formed by expanded TCRs than by pre-sensitization or healthy control sets, consistent with antigen-driven responses. Repeated subsampling changed both the strength of the expansion versus patch-test correlation and the threshold at which the correlation became significant. Patch test score correlated positively with the number of PT1 expanded TCRs, reaching significance at thresholds 8, 16 and 32 but not at 4. DPC sensitization did not change the number of TCRs with a frequency above 1 in 1000, and there was no evidence of changes in global repertoire structure.

According to the study, the label for this sample's time point signals: patch test 1, 2 weeks after DPC sensitization. Read against the paper, the sample's treatment or condition label means: therapeutic diphenylcyclopropenone sensitization with weekly scalp DPC. Blood at each patch-test visit was drawn before the patch test was applied. To be eligible, patients had to be aged 18 to 70, diagnosed with alopecia and judged suitable for DPC therapy, while pregnant patients were excluded. Total RNA was isolated from unfractionated whole blood collected in Tempus Blood RNA tubes. The library came from RACE. The sequencer listed for this sample is NextSeq 500. During library preparation, unique molecular identifiers were attached to individual cDNA molecules so that TCRs could be counted quantitatively and reproducibly. Each blood RNA sample was used to sequence both TCR alpha and TCR beta chains. As for the authors' bioinformatics: Samples had a median of roughly 98,000 TCRs, with a range from roughly 23,224 to 750,000. V, J and CDR3 annotation of the TCR reads was performed with the Decombinator software suite. To make PS versus PT1 abundance plots, every sample was subsampled to the same number of TCRs (28,000). TCRs were defined as expanded if absent before sensitization and observed at least eight times at the 2-week time point. The raw public data were reprocessed by TCRdb itself: fastp quality trimming at Q25, MiXCR clonotype calling, in-frame beta chains only. Duplicate CDR3 protein sequences are folded into a single record with the most common DNA and genes. TCRdb, not the authors, supplied the V and J calls. In all, the sample holds roughly 86,000 distinct CDR3 sequences, and about 11% of those were seen once. The top ten clones comprise 2.2% of the sample.

Comment on this clonotype: This clone's antigen is unknown. There are no base qualities to consult, and no much larger clone falls within one base.

This TCR derives from a man aged 40-49 years with alopecia areata. Some clones in this sample may be carry-over from other donors' samples. The sequence joins TRBV14 to TRBJ2-5, with the D gene possibly TRBD1 or TRBD2, each one fitting 5 bases. The specimen comprised whole blood, sampled in connection with sensitization to the hapten diphenylcyclopropenone (DPC). The CDR3 reads CASSQVGGLSETQYF. At the DNA level, the sequence is TGTGCCAGCAGCCAAGTTGGGGGTTTGTCGGAGACCCAGTACTTC.